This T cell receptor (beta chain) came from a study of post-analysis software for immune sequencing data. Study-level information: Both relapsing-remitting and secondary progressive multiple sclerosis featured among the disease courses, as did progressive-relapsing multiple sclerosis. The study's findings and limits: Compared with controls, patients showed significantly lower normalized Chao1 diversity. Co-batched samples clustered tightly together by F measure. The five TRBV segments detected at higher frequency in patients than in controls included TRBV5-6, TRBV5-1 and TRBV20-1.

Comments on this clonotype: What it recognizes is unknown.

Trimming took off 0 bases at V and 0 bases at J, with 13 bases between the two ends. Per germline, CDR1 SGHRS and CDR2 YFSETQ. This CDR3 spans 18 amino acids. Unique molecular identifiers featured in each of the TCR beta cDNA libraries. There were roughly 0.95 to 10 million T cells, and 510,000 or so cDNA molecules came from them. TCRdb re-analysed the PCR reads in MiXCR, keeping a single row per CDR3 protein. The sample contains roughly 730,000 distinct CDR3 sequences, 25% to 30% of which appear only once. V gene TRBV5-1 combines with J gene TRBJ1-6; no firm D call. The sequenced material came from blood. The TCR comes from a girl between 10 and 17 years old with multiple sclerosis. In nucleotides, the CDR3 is TGCGCCAGCAGCTTGGCCCAAGTGCATCCCTCCTATAATTCACCCCTCCACTTT. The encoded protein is CASSLAQVHPSYNSPLHF.